One sample yielded the 17 T cell receptor beta chains listed below, sequenced in a study of blood T cell repertoires in COVID-19. Generated by immunoSEQ multiplex PCR, the TCRdb table keeps only in-frame clones and is missing some. The data contain under 70,000 clones, around 90% of them seen just once; the ten biggest clones take up about 17%. The material sequenced was peripheral blood. The receptors shown here come from an older man with acute or convalescent COVID-19.

This clone was seen only once. The chain employs TRBV3-1 (or the pseudogene TRBV3-2) and TRBJ1-5; unclear D gene. CDR1 is LGHDT and CDR2 is YNNKEL in the germline V gene (reference sequence). The CDR3 loop spans 17 amino acids. Trimming removed 1 base from V and 4 bases from J, with 17 bases in between. CDR3 in amino acids: CASSQGRISGPNQPQHF. The CDR3 nucleotides read TGTGCCAGCAGCCAAGGACGGATTAGCGGACCAAATCAGCCCCAGCATTTT.

V gene TRBV6-5 combines with J gene TRBJ1-5; possible D gene TRBD1, 5 bases. V lost 5 bases, J lost 5 bases, and 10 bases lay in between. CDR3 length: 13 amino acids. From germline, CDR1 is MNHEY and CDR2 SVGAGI. CDR3 in DNA: TGTGCCAGCAGTCACCAGGGTGATCAGCCCCAGCATTTT. Translated: CASSHQGDQPQHF.

The rearrangement joins TRBV3-1 (or the pseudogene TRBV3-2) to TRBJ2-5; 7 bases map to TRBD2. The CDR3 length is 15 residues. CDR1 is LGHDT, CDR2 YNNKEL, per germline (reference sequence). After removal of 6 bases from V and 2 bases from J, the junction contained 9 bases not matched to a gene. DNA for the CDR3: TGTGCCAGCAGTCCCCGGGACTACCGTCAAGAGACCCAGTACTTC. Translating gives CASSPRDYRQETQYF.

The chain has TRBV7-9 and TRBJ1-6; D unresolved. There are 14 residues in the CDR3. The germline V gene has CDR1 SEHNR and CDR2 FQNEAQ (reference sequence). V was trimmed by 5 bases and J by 9 bases, leaving 14 bases between them. CDR3 in DNA: TGTGCCAGCAGCGACGGGATTAGAGGTTCACCCCTCCACTTT. As protein: CASSDGIRGSPLHF.

The V call is TRBV24-1, the J call TRBJ1-2; maybe TRBD1 (6 bases). The ends were cut back, 4 bases at V and 6 bases at J, with 11 bases in the middle. Germline assignment: CDR1 KGHDR and CDR2 SFDVKD. CDR3 length: 13 residues. The CDR3 region has the DNA TGTGCCACCAGTGAGGTTCCAGGGGATGGCTACACCTTC. As protein: CATSEVPGDGYTF.

The chain links TRBV7-6 to TRBJ2-3; TRBD1 matches at 10 bases. With V trimmed by 2 bases and J by 4 bases, 6 bases remained unmatched. The CDR3 sequence is 16 residues long. Germline V lookup: CDR1 SGHVS, CDR2 FNYEAQ. CDR3 nucleotides: TGTGCCAGCAGCTTACGCGGGACAGGGGCCCCAGATACGCAGTATTTT. This sequence encodes CASSLRGTGAPDTQYF.

The chain joins TRBV7-9 to TRBJ2-1; 7 bases fit TRBD1. CDR1 is SEHNR and CDR2 is FQNEAQ in the germline V gene (reference sequence). The CDR3 loop spans 15 amino acids. After removal of 5 bases from V and 4 bases from J, the junction contained 8 bases not matched to a gene. The CDR3 region is CASSAPGTAYNEQFF. The CDR3 coding sequence is TGTGCCAGCAGCGCGCCGGGGACAGCTTACAATGAGCAGTTCTTC.

This clone was counted once. This chain connects TRBV5-1 to TRBJ2-1; TRBD1 agrees at 12 bases. V lost 4 bases and J lost 12; bases outside the gene matches: 8. CDR1 SGHRS and CDR2 YFSETQ come from the germline V gene. The CDR3 totals 14 residues. As DNA, the CDR3 is TGCGCCAGCAGCCCAGGGACAGGGGGCAGGGGGCAGTTCTTC. Amino acids: CASSPGTGGRGQFF.

V usage is TRBV5-4 and J usage is TRBJ1-4; 8 bases fit TRBD1. The CDR3 loop spans 14 amino acids. CDR1 is SGHNT and CDR2 is YYREEE in the germline V gene (reference sequence). V lost 4 bases to trimming and J lost 7 bases; unmatched junction nucleotides: 6. The DNA for the CDR3 is TGTGCCAGCAGCACGGGACAGGCGCGTGAAAAACTGTTTTTT. Translated, it gives CASSTGQAREKLFF.

V and J are TRBV5-1 and TRBJ2-5; 8 nucleotides agree with TRBD2. V shed 4 bases, J shed 5 bases, and the junction held 10 bases outside the gene matches. CDR1 and CDR2 from the germline V gene are SGHRS and YFSETQ. The CDR3 loop spans 15 amino acids. The CDR3 sequence: CASSPSGGPFETQYF. CDR3 DNA sequence: TGCGCCAGCAGCCCCTCGGGGGGGCCTTTTGAGACCCAGTACTTC. The whole variable domain, filled in from reference TRBV5-1 and TRBJ2-5, reads KAGVTQTPRYLIKTRGQQVTLSCSPISGHRSVSWYQQTPGQGLQFLFEYFSETQRNKGNFPGRFSGRQFSNSRSEMNVSTLELGDSALYLCASSPSGGPFETQYFGPGTRLLVL.

V usage is TRBV18 and J usage is TRBJ2-7, with TRBD1 matching over 8 bases. The V gene end was trimmed by 3 bases and the J gene end by 9 bases; junction bases not matched to a gene: 10. This CDR3 contains 14 residues. The V gene's germline CDR1 is KGHSH and CDR2 LQKENI. In nucleotides, the CDR3 is TGTGCCAGCTCACCCGGACAGGGTACTGGTCGGCAGTACTTC. It specifies CASSPGQGTGRQYF.

This sequence joins TRBV5-1 and TRBJ2-1; 8 nucleotides agree with TRBD2. There are 15 residues in the CDR3. V gave up 0 bases and J gave up 9 bases; unmatched junction bases: 8. Germline CDR1 and CDR2: SGHRS and YFSETQ. The CDR3 DNA sequence: TGCGCCAGCAGCTTGGCACCGGGGGGGCAGAGTGAGCAGTTCTTC. Translating it yields CASSLAPGGQSEQFF.

V usage is TRBV27 and J usage is TRBJ2-7; 8 bases are a match to TRBD1. Germline-derived CDR1 and CDR2 are MNHEY and SMNVEV (reference sequence). Trimming cost V 0 bases and J 2 bases; bases outside gene matches: 6. The length of the CDR3 is 16 residues. CDR3 sequence reads: CASSLSGQGAAYEQYF. The CDR3 nucleotides read TGTGCCAGCAGTTTATCGGGTCAGGGGGCCGCCTACGAGCAGTACTTC.

The chain is built from TRBV5-1 and TRBJ2-5; the D is unclear. The V gene's germline CDR1 is SGHRS and CDR2 YFSETQ. The CDR3 covers 13 residues. The V and J ends lost 1 base and 3 bases respectively, with 7 bases between them. CDR3 DNA: TGCGCCAGCAGCTTGTTCCCCAAAGAGACCCAGTACTTC. Translating it yields CASSLFPKETQYF. Combining the CDR3 with reference TRBV5-1 and TRBJ2-5 gives the whole variable domain KAGVTQTPRYLIKTRGQQVTLSCSPISGHRSVSWYQQTPGQGLQFLFEYFSETQRNKGNFPGRFSGRQFSNSRSEMNVSTLELGDSALYLCASSLFPKETQYFGPGTRLLVL.

This rearrangement joins TRBV5-1 to TRBJ2-2, with 9 bases lining up with TRBD1. This CDR3 has 17 amino acids. Germline-derived CDR1 and CDR2 are SGHRS and YFSETQ. V was pared by 2 bases and J by 0 bases, with 5 bases of the junction left unmatched. The CDR3 DNA reads as TGCGCCAGCAGCTTCCCTGACAGGGGGTCGAACACCGGGGAGCTGTTTTTT. It encodes CASSFPDRGSNTGELFF.

The gene calls are TRBV7-2 and TRBJ1-1; D unclear. V was clipped by 3 bases and J by 0 bases, with 8 bases between them. CDR1 SGHTA and CDR2 FQGNSA come from the germline V gene. The length of the CDR3 is 14 residues. CDR3 residues: CASSLTAVNTEAFF. The CDR3 nucleotides read TGTGCCAGCAGCTTGACTGCGGTGAACACTGAAGCTTTCTTT.

V gene TRBV7-9 combines with J gene TRBJ2-3, with 10 positions matching TRBD2. The CDR3 extends over 18 amino acids. Germline lookup yields CDR1 SEHNR and CDR2 FQNEAQ (reference sequence). Germline trimming cut 1 base from V and 1 base from J; bases unmatched to any gene: 8. CDR3 coding DNA: TGTGCCAGCAGCTTAGAGGGGACTAGCGACCTCCGCACAGATACGCAGTATTTT. This codes for CASSLEGTSDLRTDTQYF.